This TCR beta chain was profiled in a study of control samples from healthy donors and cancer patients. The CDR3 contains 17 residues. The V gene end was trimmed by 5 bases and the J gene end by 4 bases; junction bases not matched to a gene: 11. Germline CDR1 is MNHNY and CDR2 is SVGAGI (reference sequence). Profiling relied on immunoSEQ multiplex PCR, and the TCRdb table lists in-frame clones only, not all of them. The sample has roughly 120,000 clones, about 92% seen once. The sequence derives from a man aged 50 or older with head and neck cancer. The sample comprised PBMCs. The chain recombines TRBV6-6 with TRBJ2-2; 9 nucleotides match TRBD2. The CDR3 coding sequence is TGTGCCAGCAGTCGCCAGAGAGGCGGGGGGGCCACCGGGGAGCTGTTTTTT. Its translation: CASSRQRGGGATGELFF.